The clone carrying this TCR beta chain was recorded a few times. Its antigen is as yet unknown. V lost 3 bases to trimming and J lost 2 bases; unmatched junction nucleotides: 7. This CDR3 is 15 amino acids long. Germline CDR1 reads KGHSH; CDR2 reads LQKENI. Quantitative 5'-RACE with molecular barcodes was used to make the TCR beta libraries. One entry per CDR3 protein, called by TCRdb with MiXCR from the 5' RACE reads. The table includes 500,000 to 550,000 distinct CDR3 sequences, over 9.5% detected once. This specimen belongs to a study of CD8 T cells in ankylosing spondylitis. Study-wide results and limits: Disease-linked clones reportedly showed significant enrichment in matched ankylosing spondylitis synovial fluid. Disease-linked clones bore a CD8+ phenotype and were relatively rare in peripheral blood. What appeared characteristic of ankylosing spondylitis blood was a TCR beta motif of 7 or 8 highly homologous variants.

Sample: blood, either unsorted or a sorted T cell fraction (not recorded which). This TCR was recovered from a male donor with ankylosing spondylitis. J is TRBJ2-7 and V is TRBV18, with 7 nucleotides matching TRBD2. CDR3 DNA: TGTGCCAGCTCACCCTCGGGGCGGGAGACCTACGAGCAGTACTTC. It is translated as CASSPSGRETYEQYF.